These 24 T cell receptor beta chains came from one sample sequenced in a study of blood T cell repertoires in COVID-19. Measured with immunoSEQ multiplex PCR; TCRdb has only the in-frame clones, and not every one. This repertoire shows tens of thousands of clones, less than 95% found once; its top ten account for approximately 7%. Material: peripheral blood. Receptor source: a man between 18 and 29 years old with COVID-19, enrolled during active disease.

V gene TRBV6-5 combines with J gene TRBJ2-1; 9 nucleotides agree with TRBD2. Per the germline V gene, CDR1 is MNHEY and CDR2 is SVGAGI. After removal of 7 bases from V and 5 bases from J, the junction contained 9 bases not matched to a gene. CDR3 size: 15 residues. The CDR3 bases are TGTGCCAGCACCAAGGGGCGGGAGGGAAACAATGAGCAGTTCTTC. Protein product: CASTKGREGNNEQFF.

CDR3 bases: TGTGCCATCAGTGAGTCACAGGTTAACTATGGCTACACCTTC. Translated: CAISESQVNYGYTF. V usage is TRBV10-3 and J usage is TRBJ1-2, with TRBD1 as a possible D gene (5 bases). Germline values: CDR1 ENHRY, CDR2 SYGVKD. Between the trimmed V and J ends, which lost 0 bases and 1 base, there was a span of 6 bases. CDR3 length equals 14 residues.

The CDR3 DNA sequence: TGTGCCAGCAGTTTGCCCGGGAGATACGAGCAGTACTTC. Its translation is CASSLPGRYEQYF. The chain joins TRBV28 to TRBJ2-7, with a tentative D call TRBD2 (6 bases). The CDR3 has 13 residues. Between the trimmed V and J ends, which lost 3 bases and 4 bases, there was a span of 10 bases. Germline-derived CDR1 and CDR2 are MDHEN and SYDVKM.

Only a few counts were recorded for this clone. CDR3 sequence (DNA): TGTGCCAGCAGCCCCCCCGGGACAGGCTTCGGTCAGCCCCAGCATTTT. Translation gives CASSPPGTGFGQPQHF. This rearrangement joins TRBV7-2 to TRBJ1-5; 8 bases map to TRBD1. The CDR3 has 16 amino acids. Looked up from germline, CDR1 is SGHTA and CDR2 is FQGNSA. After removal of 5 bases from V and 6 bases from J, the junction contained 12 bases not matched to a gene.

The chain is built from TRBV2 and TRBJ1-1; no definite D call. V was trimmed by 7 bases and J by 7 bases, leaving 16 bases between them. CDR1 is SNHLY, CDR2 FYNNEI, per germline. The length of the CDR3 is 13 residues. CDR3 region: CASKWEAPNEAFF. The CDR3 bases are TGTGCCAGCAAATGGGAGGCTCCGAATGAAGCTTTCTTT.

This chain joins TRBV10-2 and TRBJ2-7; D is unresolved. Trimming cost V 2 bases and J 3 bases, with 17 bases left between them. Germline V gene data show CDR1 as WSHSY and CDR2 as SAAADI. CDR3 length: 16 amino acids. The CDR3 sequence is CASSEGRALAVYEQYF. CDR3 DNA: TGCGCCAGCAGTGAGGGCAGAGCGCTTGCGGTCTACGAGCAGTACTTC.

The chain couples TRBV14 to TRBJ1-2, with a tentative D call TRBD1 (5 bases). Trimming cost V 2 bases and J 14 bases, with 15 bases left between them. The CDR3 is 12 amino acids. Per germline, CDR1 SGHDN and CDR2 FVKESK. The CDR3 loop reads CASSQSTGLETF. The CDR3 nucleotides read TGTGCCAGCAGCCAATCCACAGGCCTTGAGACCTTC.

The chain has TRBV4-2 and TRBJ2-1; D might be TRBD2 (6 bases). In germline, CDR1 is LGHNA, CDR2 YNFKEQ. The CDR3 runs 15 residues. V dropped 1 base and J dropped 12 bases, with 19 bases sitting between them. The CDR3 region is CASSQVSVGIAAQFF. The DNA for the CDR3 is TGTGCCAGCAGCCAAGTTTCGGTCGGGATAGCGGCGCAGTTCTTC.

The CDR3 DNA follows: TGTGCCTGGAGTGCTCGGACAGGTCTCTATGGCTACACCTTC. Its protein product is CAWSARTGLYGYTF. This sequence joins TRBV30 and TRBJ1-2, with 7 bases identical to TRBD1. The germline gives CDR1 GTSNPN, CDR2 SVGIG (reference sequence). The CDR3 has 14 residues. With V trimmed by 1 base and J by 4 bases, 6 bases remained unmatched.

The rearrangement uses TRBV19 and TRBJ2-7, with TRBD1 identical over 10 bases. Germline CDR1 reads LNHDA; CDR2 reads SQIVND (reference sequence). Trimming removed 3 bases from V and 4 bases from J; junction bases left unmatched: 3. The CDR3 runs 14 residues. The CDR3: CASSMGDRGYEQYF. The CDR3 nucleotides read TGTGCCAGTAGTATGGGGGACAGGGGATACGAGCAGTACTTC.

V and J are TRBV10-3 and TRBJ2-1; a weak D match, TRBD2 (6 bases). Germline assignment: CDR1 ENHRY and CDR2 SYGVKD. The CDR3 has 15 residues. V was shortened by 3 bases and J by 2 bases, with 11 bases between the two germline ends. The CDR3: CAISDPGSPYNEQFF. In nucleotides, the CDR3 is TGTGCCATCAGTGATCCCGGGAGCCCCTACAATGAGCAGTTCTTC.

This clone was seen only a few times. The rearrangement links TRBV28 to TRBJ1-5; tentatively, D is TRBD1 (6 bases). This CDR3 is 15 amino acids long. Trimming shortened V by 5 bases and J by 2 bases, and 13 bases separated the two germline ends. Germline CDR1 is MDHEN and CDR2 is SYDVKM. In DNA, the CDR3 is TGTGCCAGCAGTGCACAACAGGGCGGCAATCAGCCCCAGCATTTT. As protein: CASSAQQGGNQPQHF.

The chain couples TRBV7-3 to TRBJ2-1; 7 bases fit TRBD2. CDR3 size: 15 residues. Germline CDR1 reads SGHTA; CDR2 reads FQGTGA. With V trimmed by 5 bases and J by 6 bases, 10 bases remained unmatched. The CDR3 spells CASSLAAGDFNEQFF. The CDR3 nucleotides read TGTGCCAGCAGCCTCGCGGCGGGAGACTTCAATGAGCAGTTCTTC.

The chain is built from TRBV4-3 and TRBJ1-4; D is unclear. This CDR3 contains 12 residues. The germline V gene encodes CDR1 LGHNA and CDR2 YSLEER. Trimming stripped 0 bases from V and 8 bases from J, with 4 bases between. CDR3 region: CASSQDREKLFF. In nucleotides, the CDR3 is TGCGCCAGCAGCCAAGATCGGGAAAAACTGTTTTTT.

The sample holds one count of this clone. This chain links TRBV10-3 with TRBJ2-1, with D perhaps TRBD2 (5 bases). CDR3 size: 15 residues. Germline CDR1 and CDR2: ENHRY and SYGVKD. Trimming took off 3 bases at V and 6 bases at J, with 15 bases between the two ends. The CDR3 loop reads CAISESPAGVNEQFF. The CDR3 DNA reads TGTGCCATCAGTGAATCGCCCGCCGGGGTCAATGAGCAGTTCTTC.

V usage is TRBV2 and J usage is TRBJ1-1; D is unclear. Looked up from germline, CDR1 is SNHLY and CDR2 is FYNNEI. This CDR3 has 16 amino acids. V lost 1 base and J lost 6, with 18 bases in between. For the CDR3, the DNA is TGTGCCAGCAGTGAAGAAAGTTTTGGCTGGGAGGCTGAAGCTTTCTTT. Amino acid sequence: CASSEESFGWEAEAFF.

The V call is TRBV11-2, the J call TRBJ1-1; 8 bases line up with TRBD1. There are 14 residues in the CDR3. Germline values: CDR1 SGHAT, CDR2 FQNNGV. Trimming at V came to 3 bases and at J to 3 bases, leaving 3 bases not matched to a gene. CDR3 sequence (DNA): TGTGCCAGCAGCTTCGGACAGGGTTACACTGAAGCTTTCTTT. Translating it yields CASSFGQGYTEAFF.

V gene TRBV15 combines with J gene TRBJ2-2; 8 nucleotides line up with TRBD2. Trimming took 5 bases from V and 5 from J; bases not matched to a gene: 4. The germline CDR1 and CDR2 sequences are LNHNV and YYDKDF (reference sequence). The CDR3 extends over 14 amino acids. In DNA form, the CDR3 reads TGTGCCACCAGCTGGAAGCGGGAGACCGGGGAGCTGTTTTTT. Translated, it gives CATSWKRETGELFF.

V and J are TRBV6-2 or TRBV6-3 and TRBJ1-1; D gene uncertain. Trimming pared 1 base from V and 1 base from J, leaving 10 bases between. CDR3 length: 15 amino acids. Looked up from germline, CDR1 is MNHEY and CDR2 is SVGEGT. The CDR3 loop reads CASSYFPFRNTEAFF. For the CDR3, the DNA is TGTGCCAGCAGTTACTTTCCGTTCAGGAACACTGAAGCTTTCTTT.

The genes are TRBV18 and TRBJ2-2, with 8 bases matching TRBD2. Looked up from germline, CDR1 is KGHSH and CDR2 is LQKENI. The CDR3 is 16 amino acids. V shed 6 bases and J 3 bases; nucleotides not matched to a gene: 9. The CDR3 loop is CASSPTWREDTGELFF. The CDR3 coding sequence is TGTGCCAGCTCTCCGACGTGGCGGGAGGACACCGGGGAGCTGTTTTTT.

The chain couples TRBV30 to TRBJ1-6, with 8 bases identical to TRBD1. The CDR3 runs 14 residues. The J segment lost 10 bases and the V segment lost 2 bases, leaving 7 bases of the junction unmatched. In germline, CDR1 is GTSNPN, CDR2 SVGIG (reference sequence). For the CDR3, the DNA is TGTGCCTGGAGTCTGGGACAGGAAAACTCACCCCTCCACTTT. Amino acids: CAWSLGQENSPLHF.

About this clone itself: One end of the junction is discordant with germline, which a read error may explain. The chain employs TRBV6-5 and TRBJ1-4; D might be TRBD1 (5 bases). The CDR3 covers 13 residues. Germline V CDR1 and CDR2: MNHEY, SVGAGI. CDR3 protein: CASSTEKGEKLLF. The CDR3 DNA is TGTGCCAGCAGCACTGAGAAAGGGGAAAAACTGCTTTTT.

The CDR3: CASSAGDTGTGELFF. DNA of the CDR3: TGTGCCAGCAGCGCAGGGGATACCGGCACCGGGGAGCTGTTTTTT. The chain employs TRBV9 and TRBJ2-2; D might be TRBD1 (6 bases). This CDR3 has 15 amino acids. Germline values: CDR1 SGDLS, CDR2 YYNGEE. V lost 3 bases and J 4 bases, leaving 13 bases between the germline ends.

The chain joins TRBV5-1 to TRBJ2-3; the D call may be TRBD1 or TRBD2 (5 bases each). Germline assignment: CDR1 SGHRS and CDR2 YFSETQ. The CDR3 totals 15 residues. V lost 4 bases, J lost 2 bases, and 14 bases lay in between. Here the CDR3 reads CASSVGPWATDTQYF. The DNA of the CDR3 is TGCGCCAGCAGCGTGGGACCCTGGGCCACAGATACGCAGTATTTT.